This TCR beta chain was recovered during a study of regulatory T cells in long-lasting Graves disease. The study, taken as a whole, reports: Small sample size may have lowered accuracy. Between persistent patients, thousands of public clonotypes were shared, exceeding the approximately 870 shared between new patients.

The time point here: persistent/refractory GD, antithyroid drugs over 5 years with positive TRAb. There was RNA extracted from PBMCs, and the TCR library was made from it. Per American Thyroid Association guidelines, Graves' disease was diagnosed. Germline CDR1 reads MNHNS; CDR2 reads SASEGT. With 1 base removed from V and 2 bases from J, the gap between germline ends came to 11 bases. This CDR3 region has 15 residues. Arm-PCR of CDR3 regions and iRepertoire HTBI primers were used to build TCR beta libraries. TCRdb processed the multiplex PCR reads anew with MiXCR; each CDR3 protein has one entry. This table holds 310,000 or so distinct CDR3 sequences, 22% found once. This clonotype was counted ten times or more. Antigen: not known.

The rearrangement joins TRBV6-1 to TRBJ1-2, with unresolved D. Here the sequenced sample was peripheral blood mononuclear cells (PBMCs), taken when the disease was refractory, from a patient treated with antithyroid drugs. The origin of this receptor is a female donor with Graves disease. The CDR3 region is CASSEGGVGNYGYTF. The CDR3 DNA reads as TGTGCCAGCAGTGAAGGCGGGGTGGGAAACTATGGCTACACCTTC.